Listed below are T cell receptor beta chains from one sample, sequenced in a study of T cell repertoires in cytomegalovirus infection. The antigens for these receptors are not known. Using its own MiXCR run on the reads, TCRdb lists one record per CDR3 protein. The sample consists of about half a million distinct CDR3 sequences, around 30% of them appearing once. Sample: cultured PBMCs, taken from culture after CMV antigen stimulation. These receptors were taken from a human donor in good health (CMV status not recorded). Some clones in this sample may be carry-over from other donors' samples. The CDR3 runs from the conserved cysteine through the conserved F or W. The D gene is left open where the match is weak. Part of the rows lack a size; the others show once, few, many or a class for expanded clones.

len: 13
j_gene: TRBJ1-1
abundance: many
v_gene: TRBV7-2
d_gene: TRBD1
CDR3nt: TGTGCCAGCACCCGGGACAGGGCCACTGAAGCTTTCTTT
CDR3aa: CASTRDRATEAFF

len: 16
j_gene: TRBJ2-5
abundance: NA
v_gene: TRBV25-1
d_gene: TRBD2
CDR3nt: TGTGCCAGCAGTGAACCCCAAGGGCGGGGGCAAGAGACCCAGTACTTC
CDR3aa: CASSEPQGRGQETQYF

len: 15
j_gene: TRBJ2-5
abundance: few
v_gene: TRBV12-3/TRBV12-4
d_gene: NA
CDR3nt: TGTGCCAGCACTTCCGGGCCCGGGGCGGGGGAGACCCAGTACTTC
CDR3aa: CASTSGPGAGETQYF

len: 13
j_gene: TRBJ1-2
abundance: NA
v_gene: TRBV18
d_gene: NA
CDR3nt: TGTGCCAGCTCACCACCGAGTTTCTATGGCTACACCTTC
CDR3aa: CASSPPSFYGYTF

len: 15
j_gene: TRBJ1-4
abundance: NA
v_gene: TRBV7-2
d_gene: NA
CDR3nt: TGTGCCAGCAGCTCTGGACCTATGTGGTCCGAAAAACTGTTTTTT
CDR3aa: CASSSGPMWSEKLFF

len: 15
j_gene: TRBJ2-7
abundance: NA
v_gene: TRBV12-3/TRBV12-4
d_gene: NA
CDR3nt: TGTGCCAGCAGTTTTTCGGCAGGGCGACGCTACGAGCAGTACTTC
CDR3aa: CASSFSAGRRYEQYF

len: 16
j_gene: TRBJ2-3
abundance: few
v_gene: TRBV5-1
d_gene: TRBD2
CDR3nt: TGCGCCAGCAGCTCGGGACTAGCGGGAGGGCCAGATACGCAGTATTTT
CDR3aa: CASSSGLAGGPDTQYF

len: 13
j_gene: TRBJ1-2
abundance: NA
v_gene: TRBV24-1
d_gene: TRBD1
CDR3nt: TGTGCCACCAGCGGACAGGGCAACTATGGCTACACCTTC
CDR3aa: CATSGQGNYGYTF

len: 12
j_gene: TRBJ2-3
abundance: many
v_gene: TRBV7-2
d_gene: TRBD2
CDR3nt: TGTGCCAGCAGCGAACTAGCGTCGGAAAAGTATTTT
CDR3aa: CASSELASEKYF

len: 13
j_gene: TRBJ1-5
abundance: NA
v_gene: TRBV7-7
d_gene: NA
CDR3nt: TGTGCCAGCAGCCCCCAGACAAAACAGCCCCAGCATTTT
CDR3aa: CASSPQTKQPQHF

len: 17
j_gene: TRBJ2-1
abundance: few
v_gene: TRBV24-1
d_gene: TRBD2
CDR3nt: TGTGCCACCAGTGACCGAAGCGGGAGGGCATCCTACAATGAGCAGTTCTTC
CDR3aa: CATSDRSGRASYNEQFF

len: 14
j_gene: TRBJ1-3
abundance: once
v_gene: TRBV7-3
d_gene: TRBD1
CDR3nt: TGTGCCAGCAGCTTCCTCCGGGACAGTACCACCATATATTTT
CDR3aa: CASSFLRDSTTIYF

len: 14
j_gene: TRBJ2-3
abundance: few
v_gene: TRBV11-2
d_gene: NA
CDR3nt: TGTGCCAGCAGCTTAACCAGCCCCACAGATACGCAGTATTTT
CDR3aa: CASSLTSPTDTQYF

len: 16
j_gene: TRBJ1-5
abundance: few
v_gene: TRBV4-1
d_gene: NA
CDR3nt: TGCGCCAGCAGCCAGAGATTAGAAACAAGCAATCAGCCCCAGCATTTT
CDR3aa: CASSQRLETSNQPQHF

len: 17
j_gene: TRBJ2-6
abundance: NA
v_gene: TRBV27
d_gene: TRBD1
CDR3nt: TGTGCCAGCAGAATGGGACAGGTTAGGACTGGGGCCAACGTCCTGACTTTC
CDR3aa: CASRMGQVRTGANVLTF

len: 14
j_gene: TRBJ2-1
abundance: once
v_gene: TRBV7-2
d_gene: TRBD2
CDR3nt: TGTGCCAGCAGCGTGGGGGGCGGGCGGGGGGGTGGGTTCTTC
CDR3aa: CASSVGGGRGGGFF

len: 15
j_gene: TRBJ2-7
abundance: NA
v_gene: TRBV7-2
d_gene: TRBD2
CDR3nt: TGTGCCAGCAGCTTAGAGCTAGCGGGGACATACGAGCAGTACTTC
CDR3aa: CASSLELAGTYEQYF

len: 13
j_gene: TRBJ2-1
abundance: NA
v_gene: TRBV5-4
d_gene: NA
CDR3nt: TGTGCCAGCACCGCGACTGACTACAATGAGCAGTTCTTC
CDR3aa: CASTATDYNEQFF

len: 13
j_gene: TRBJ2-1
abundance: NA
v_gene: TRBV20-1
d_gene: TRBD2
CDR3nt: TGCAGTGCTAGAGAGCGGGAGTACAATGAGCAGTTCTTC
CDR3aa: CSAREREYNEQFF

len: 14
j_gene: TRBJ1-1
abundance: NA
v_gene: TRBV25-1
d_gene: NA
CDR3nt: TGTGCCAGCAGTGAACCCGATCTGACCACTGAAGCTTTCTTT
CDR3aa: CASSEPDLTTEAFF

len: 16
j_gene: TRBJ2-2
abundance: NA
v_gene: TRBV4-3
d_gene: NA
CDR3nt: TGCGCCAGCAGCCAAGAGTATTGGCGGAACACCGGGGAGCTGTTTTTT
CDR3aa: CASSQEYWRNTGELFF

len: 15
j_gene: TRBJ2-7
abundance: NA
v_gene: TRBV6-2/TRBV6-3
d_gene: NA
CDR3nt: TGTGCCAGCAGTTTGATGGGACTCGTCTCCTACGAGCAGTACTTC
CDR3aa: CASSLMGLVSYEQYF

len: 15
j_gene: TRBJ2-1
abundance: NA
v_gene: TRBV7-9
d_gene: TRBD1
CDR3nt: TGTGCCAGCAGCTTCGGGACAGGGGATTGGGATGAGCAGTTCTTC
CDR3aa: CASSFGTGDWDEQFF

len: 14
j_gene: TRBJ2-3
abundance: few
v_gene: TRBV4-3
d_gene: NA
CDR3nt: TGCGCCAGCAGCCAAGAGTACCACACAGATACGCAGTATTTT
CDR3aa: CASSQEYHTDTQYF

len: 14
j_gene: TRBJ2-1
abundance: NA
v_gene: TRBV7-9
d_gene: NA
CDR3nt: TGTGCCAGCCGAGCTGAAATAGCGGCCAATGAGCAGTTCTTC
CDR3aa: CASRAEIAANEQFF

len: 14
j_gene: TRBJ2-1
abundance: NA
v_gene: TRBV6-6
d_gene: TRBD1
CDR3nt: TGTGCCAGCACCTGGACAGGGGACTACAATGAGCAGTTCTTC
CDR3aa: CASTWTGDYNEQFF

len: 16
j_gene: TRBJ2-3
abundance: NA
v_gene: TRBV11-2
d_gene: TRBD2
CDR3nt: TGTGCCAGCAAACGACTAGCGGGCGAGGTAGGAGATACGCAGTATTTT
CDR3aa: CASKRLAGEVGDTQYF

len: 16
j_gene: TRBJ2-1
abundance: NA
v_gene: TRBV6-1
d_gene: TRBD1
CDR3nt: TGTGCCAGCAGTGAAGTTGGGACAGGGGTGGGAGGTGAGCAGTTCTTC
CDR3aa: CASSEVGTGVGGEQFF

len: 14
j_gene: TRBJ2-1
abundance: few
v_gene: TRBV7-9
d_gene: NA
CDR3nt: TGTGCCAGCAGCTTAGTCCAACGGGACAATGAGCAGTTCTTC
CDR3aa: CASSLVQRDNEQFF

len: 13
j_gene: TRBJ2-5
abundance: many
v_gene: TRBV7-8
d_gene: TRBD2
CDR3nt: TGTGCCAGCAGCTTGGGAGGGGAAGAGACCCAGTACTTC
CDR3aa: CASSLGGEETQYF

len: 16
j_gene: TRBJ2-5
abundance: NA
v_gene: TRBV12-3/TRBV12-4
d_gene: NA
CDR3nt: TGTGCCAGCAGTTTCCCCGGACACCGAGTCCAAGAGACCCAGTACTTC
CDR3aa: CASSFPGHRVQETQYF

len: 12
j_gene: TRBJ2-1
abundance: few
v_gene: TRBV5-1
d_gene: TRBD2
CDR3nt: TGCGCCAGCAAGCGGGAGGGGAATGAGCAGTTCTTC
CDR3aa: CASKREGNEQFF

len: 12
j_gene: TRBJ1-2
abundance: few
v_gene: TRBV29-1
d_gene: TRBD1
CDR3nt: TGCGCGGCCGACAGGGATACCTATGGCTACACCTTC
CDR3aa: CAADRDTYGYTF

len: 14
j_gene: TRBJ2-1
abundance: NA
v_gene: TRBV7-2
d_gene: TRBD1
CDR3nt: TGTGCCAGCAGCCCCCACAGGGGGGAGAATGAGCAGTTCTTC
CDR3aa: CASSPHRGENEQFF

len: 16
j_gene: TRBJ1-2
abundance: few
v_gene: TRBV7-9
d_gene: NA
CDR3nt: TGTGCCAGCAGTTCGACTAACCAGGGGATCCCCTATGGCTACACCTTC
CDR3aa: CASSSTNQGIPYGYTF

len: 14
j_gene: TRBJ2-2
abundance: NA
v_gene: TRBV9
d_gene: NA
CDR3nt: TGTGCCAGCAGCGCCAACTTCATTCCCGGGGAGCTGTTTTTT
CDR3aa: CASSANFIPGELFF

len: 13
j_gene: TRBJ1-5
abundance: few
v_gene: TRBV12-3/TRBV12-4
d_gene: NA
CDR3nt: TGTGCCAGCAGTTTTGGGATCGATCAGCCCCAGCATTTT
CDR3aa: CASSFGIDQPQHF